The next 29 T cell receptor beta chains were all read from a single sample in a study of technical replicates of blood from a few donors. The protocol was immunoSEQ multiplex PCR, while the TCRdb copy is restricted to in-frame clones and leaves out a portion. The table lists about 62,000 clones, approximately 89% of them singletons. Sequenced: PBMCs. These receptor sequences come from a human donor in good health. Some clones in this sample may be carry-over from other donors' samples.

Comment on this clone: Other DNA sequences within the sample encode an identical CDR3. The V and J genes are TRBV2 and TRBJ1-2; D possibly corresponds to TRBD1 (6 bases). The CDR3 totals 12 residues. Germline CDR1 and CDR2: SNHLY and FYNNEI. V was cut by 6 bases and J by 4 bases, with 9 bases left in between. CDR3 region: CASSTQGYGYTF. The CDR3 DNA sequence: TGTGCCAGCAGCACACAGGGCTATGGCTACACCTTC.

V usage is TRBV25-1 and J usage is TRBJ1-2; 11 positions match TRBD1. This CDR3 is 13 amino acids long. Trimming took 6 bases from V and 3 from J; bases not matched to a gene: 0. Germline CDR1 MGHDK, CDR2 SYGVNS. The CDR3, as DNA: TGTGCCAGCAGGGGACAGGGGGACTATGGCTACACCTTC. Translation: CASRGQGDYGYTF.

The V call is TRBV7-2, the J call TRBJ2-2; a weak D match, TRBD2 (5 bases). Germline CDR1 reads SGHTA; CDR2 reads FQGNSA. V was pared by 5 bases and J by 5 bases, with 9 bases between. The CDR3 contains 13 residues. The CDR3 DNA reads TGTGCCAGCAGCGCCCGGACTACCGGGGAGCTGTTTTTT. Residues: CASSARTTGELFF.

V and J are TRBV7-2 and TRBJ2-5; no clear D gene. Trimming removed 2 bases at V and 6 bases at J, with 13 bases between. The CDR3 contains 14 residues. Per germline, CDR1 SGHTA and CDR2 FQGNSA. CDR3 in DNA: TGTGCCAGCAGCTTAAATTTTGGCACCCAGACCCAGTACTTC. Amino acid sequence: CASSLNFGTQTQYF.

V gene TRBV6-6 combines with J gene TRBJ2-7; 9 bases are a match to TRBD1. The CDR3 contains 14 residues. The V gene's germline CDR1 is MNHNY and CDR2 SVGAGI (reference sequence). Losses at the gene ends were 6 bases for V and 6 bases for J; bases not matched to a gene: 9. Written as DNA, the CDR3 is TGTGCCAGCAGGCCGGGACAGGGTATTTTCGAGCAGTACTTC. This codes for CASRPGQGIFEQYF.

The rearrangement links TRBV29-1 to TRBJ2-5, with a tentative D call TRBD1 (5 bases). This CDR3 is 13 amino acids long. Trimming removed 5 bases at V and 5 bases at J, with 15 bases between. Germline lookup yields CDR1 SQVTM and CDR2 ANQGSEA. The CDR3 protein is CSVIYGARETQYF. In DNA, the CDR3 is TGCAGCGTTATATATGGGGCACGGGAGACCCAGTACTTC.

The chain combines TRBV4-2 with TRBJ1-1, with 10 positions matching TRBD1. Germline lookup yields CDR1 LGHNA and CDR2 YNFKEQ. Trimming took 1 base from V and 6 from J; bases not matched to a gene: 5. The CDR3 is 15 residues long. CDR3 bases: TGTGCCAGCAGCCAAGCTCGGACAGGGGGATCTGAAGCTTTCTTT. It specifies CASSQARTGGSEAFF.

The CDR3 sequence is CASSSIRDRGEKLFF. CDR3 coding DNA: TGTGCCAGCAGCTCCATCCGGGACAGGGGTGAAAAACTGTTTTTT. The chain has TRBV7-8 and TRBJ1-4; 10 positions match TRBD1. CDR1 is SGHVS and CDR2 is FQNEAQ in the germline V gene. This CDR3 contains 15 residues. Trimming took 4 bases from V and 7 from J; bases not matched to a gene: 6.

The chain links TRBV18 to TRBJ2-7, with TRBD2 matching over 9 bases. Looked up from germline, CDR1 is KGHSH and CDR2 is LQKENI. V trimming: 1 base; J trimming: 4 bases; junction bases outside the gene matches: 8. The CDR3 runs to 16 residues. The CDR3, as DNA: TGTGCCAGCTCACCACGCGGCGGGGGGGCGGTTTACGAGCAGTACTTC. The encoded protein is CASSPRGGGAVYEQYF.

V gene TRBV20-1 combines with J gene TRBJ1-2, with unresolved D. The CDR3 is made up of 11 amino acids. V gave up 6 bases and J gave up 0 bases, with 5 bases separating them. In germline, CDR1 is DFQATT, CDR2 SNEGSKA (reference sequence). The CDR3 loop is CSARANYGYTF. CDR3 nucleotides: TGCAGTGCGAGGGCTAACTATGGCTACACCTTC.

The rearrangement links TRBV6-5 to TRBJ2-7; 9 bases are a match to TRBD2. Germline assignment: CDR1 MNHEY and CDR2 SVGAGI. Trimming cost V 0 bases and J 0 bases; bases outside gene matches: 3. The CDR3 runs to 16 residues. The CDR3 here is CASSYSSGGNSYEQYF. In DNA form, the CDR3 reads TGTGCCAGCAGTTACTCTAGCGGGGGAAACTCCTACGAGCAGTACTTC.

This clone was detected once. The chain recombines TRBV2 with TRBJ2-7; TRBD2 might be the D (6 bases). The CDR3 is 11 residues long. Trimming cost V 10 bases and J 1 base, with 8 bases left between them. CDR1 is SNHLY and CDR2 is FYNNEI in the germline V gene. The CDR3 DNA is TGTGCCACCGGGGGTTCCTACGAGCAGTACTTC. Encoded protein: CATGGSYEQYF. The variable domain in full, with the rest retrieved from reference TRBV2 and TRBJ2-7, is EPEVTQTPSHQVTQMGQEVILRCVPISNHLYFYWYRQILGQKVEFLVSFYNNEISEKSEIFDDQFSVERPDGSNFTLKIRSTKLEDSAMYFCATGGSYEQYFGPGTRLTVT.

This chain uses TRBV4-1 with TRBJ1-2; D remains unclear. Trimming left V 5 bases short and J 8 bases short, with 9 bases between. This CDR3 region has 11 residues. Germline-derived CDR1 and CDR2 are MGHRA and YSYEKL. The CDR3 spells CASSTIGGYTF. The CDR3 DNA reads TGCGCCAGCAGCACTATCGGGGGCTACACCTTC.

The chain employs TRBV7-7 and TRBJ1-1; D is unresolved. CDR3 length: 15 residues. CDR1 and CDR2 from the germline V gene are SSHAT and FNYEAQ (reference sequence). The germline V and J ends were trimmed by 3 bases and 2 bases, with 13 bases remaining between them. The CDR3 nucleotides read TGTGCCAGCAGCTTCCGTTTGGTAGAAAACACTGAAGCTTTCTTT. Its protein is CASSFRLVENTEAFF.

The CDR3 nucleotides read TGTGCCAGCAGCGTACAGCGGGAGCTCAATGAGCAGTTCTTC. Protein product: CASSVQRELNEQFF. The chain is built from TRBV7-2 and TRBJ2-1; 8 nucleotides agree with TRBD2. This CDR3 has 14 amino acids. V shed 5 bases and J 6 bases; nucleotides not matched to a gene: 6. Germline-derived CDR1 and CDR2 are SGHTA and FQGNSA.

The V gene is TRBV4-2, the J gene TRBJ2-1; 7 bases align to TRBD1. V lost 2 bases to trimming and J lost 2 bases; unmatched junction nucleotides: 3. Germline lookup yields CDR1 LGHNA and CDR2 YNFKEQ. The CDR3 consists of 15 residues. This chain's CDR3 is CASSQTGDTYNEQFF. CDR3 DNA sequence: TGTGCCAGCAGCCAAACAGGGGACACCTACAATGAGCAGTTCTTC.

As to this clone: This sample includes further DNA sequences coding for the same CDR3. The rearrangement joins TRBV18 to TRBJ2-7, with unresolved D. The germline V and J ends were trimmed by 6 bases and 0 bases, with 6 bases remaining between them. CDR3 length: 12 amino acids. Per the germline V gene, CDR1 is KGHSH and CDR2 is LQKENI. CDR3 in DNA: TGTGCCAGCTCTCCGAGCTCCTACGAGCAGTACTTC. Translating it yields CASSPSSYEQYF.

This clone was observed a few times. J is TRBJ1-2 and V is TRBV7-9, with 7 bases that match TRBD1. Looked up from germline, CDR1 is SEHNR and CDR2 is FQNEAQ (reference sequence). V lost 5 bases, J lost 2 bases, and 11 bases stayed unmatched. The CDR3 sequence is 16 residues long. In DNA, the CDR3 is TGTGCCAGCAGCCCCGCGGACACAGGGGCCAACTATGGCTACACCTTC. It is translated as CASSPADTGANYGYTF.

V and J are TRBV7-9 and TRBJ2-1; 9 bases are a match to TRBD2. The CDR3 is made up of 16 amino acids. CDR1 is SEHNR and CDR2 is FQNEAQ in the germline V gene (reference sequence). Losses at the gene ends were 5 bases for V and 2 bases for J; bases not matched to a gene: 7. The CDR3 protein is CASSQLREGPYNEQFF. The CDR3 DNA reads TGTGCCAGCAGCCAGCTGCGGGAGGGCCCCTACAATGAGCAGTTCTTC. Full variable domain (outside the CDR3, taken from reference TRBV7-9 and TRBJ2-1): DTGVSQNPRHKITKRGQNVTFRCDPISEHNRLYWYRQTLGQGPEFLTYFQNEAQLEKSRLLSDRFSAERPKGSFSTLEIQRTEQGDSAMYLCASSQLREGPYNEQFFGPGTRLTVL.

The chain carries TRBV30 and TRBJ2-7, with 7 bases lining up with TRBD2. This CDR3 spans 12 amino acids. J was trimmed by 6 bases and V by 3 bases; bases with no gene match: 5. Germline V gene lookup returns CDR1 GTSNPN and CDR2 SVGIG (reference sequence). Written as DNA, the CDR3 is TGTGCCTGGAGGCTGGGGGGGTCCGAGCAGTACTTC. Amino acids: CAWRLGGSEQYF.

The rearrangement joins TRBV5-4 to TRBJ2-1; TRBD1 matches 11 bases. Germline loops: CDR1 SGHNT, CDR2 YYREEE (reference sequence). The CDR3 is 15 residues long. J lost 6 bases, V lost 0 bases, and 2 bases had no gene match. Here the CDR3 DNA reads TGTGCCAGCAGCTTGGCCGGGACAGGGGGCAATGAGCAGTTCTTC. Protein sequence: CASSLAGTGGNEQFF.

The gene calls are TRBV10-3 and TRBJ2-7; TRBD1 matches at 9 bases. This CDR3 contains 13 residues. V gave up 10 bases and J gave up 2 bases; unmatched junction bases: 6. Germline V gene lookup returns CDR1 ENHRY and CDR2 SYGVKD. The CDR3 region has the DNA TGTGCCACTACAGGGGGCCAGACCTACGAGCAGTACTTC. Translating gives CATTGGQTYEQYF.

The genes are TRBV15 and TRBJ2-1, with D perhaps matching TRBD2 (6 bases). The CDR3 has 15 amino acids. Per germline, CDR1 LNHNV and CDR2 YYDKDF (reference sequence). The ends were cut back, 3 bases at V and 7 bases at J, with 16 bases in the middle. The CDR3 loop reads CATSSGVGSVNEQFF. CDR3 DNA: TGTGCCACCAGCAGCGGGGTCGGGAGTGTAAATGAGCAGTTCTTC. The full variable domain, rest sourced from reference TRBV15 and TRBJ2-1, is DAMVIQNPRYQVTQFGKPVTLSCSQTLNHNVMYWYQQKSSQAPKLLFHYYDKDFNNEADTPDNFQSRRPNTSFCFLDIRSPGLGDTAMYLCATSSGVGSVNEQFFGPGTRLTVL.

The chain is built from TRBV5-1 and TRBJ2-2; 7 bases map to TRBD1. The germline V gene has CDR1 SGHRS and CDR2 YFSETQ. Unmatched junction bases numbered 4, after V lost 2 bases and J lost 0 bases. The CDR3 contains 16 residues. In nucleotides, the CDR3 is TGCGCCAGCAGCTTCCATGGACAGGCGAACACCGGGGAGCTGTTTTTT. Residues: CASSFHGQANTGELFF.

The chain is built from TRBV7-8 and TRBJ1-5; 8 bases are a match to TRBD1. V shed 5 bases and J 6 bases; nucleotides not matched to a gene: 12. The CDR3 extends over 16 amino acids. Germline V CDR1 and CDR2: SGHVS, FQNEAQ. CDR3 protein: CASSPVAGGTPQPQHF. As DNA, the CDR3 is TGTGCCAGCAGCCCAGTGGCAGGGGGCACCCCTCAGCCCCAGCATTTT.

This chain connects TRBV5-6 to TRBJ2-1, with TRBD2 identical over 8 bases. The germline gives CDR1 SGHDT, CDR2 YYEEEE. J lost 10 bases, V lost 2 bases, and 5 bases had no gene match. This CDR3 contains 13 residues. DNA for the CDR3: TGTGCCAGCAGCTTTCATCCTAGCGGGGAGCAGTTCTTC. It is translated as CASSFHPSGEQFF. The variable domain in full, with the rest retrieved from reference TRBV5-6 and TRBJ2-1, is DAGVTQSPTHLIKTRGQQVTLRCSPKSGHDTVSWYQQALGQGPQFIFQYYEEEERQRGNFPDRFSGHQFPNYSSELNVNALLLGDSALYLCASSFHPSGEQFFGPGTRLTVL.

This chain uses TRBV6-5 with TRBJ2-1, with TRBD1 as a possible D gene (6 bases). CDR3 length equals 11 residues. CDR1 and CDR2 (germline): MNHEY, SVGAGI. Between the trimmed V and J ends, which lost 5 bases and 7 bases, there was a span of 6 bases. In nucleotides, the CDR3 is TGTGCCAGCAGTCAGGGGAATGAGCAGTTCTTC. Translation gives CASSQGNEQFF.

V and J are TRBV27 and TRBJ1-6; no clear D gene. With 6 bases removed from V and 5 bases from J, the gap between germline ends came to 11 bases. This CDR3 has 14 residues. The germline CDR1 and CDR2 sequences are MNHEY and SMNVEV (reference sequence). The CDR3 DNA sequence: TGTGCCAGCAGGCCCGGGTTCGATAATTCACCCCTCCACTTT. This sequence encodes CASRPGFDNSPLHF.

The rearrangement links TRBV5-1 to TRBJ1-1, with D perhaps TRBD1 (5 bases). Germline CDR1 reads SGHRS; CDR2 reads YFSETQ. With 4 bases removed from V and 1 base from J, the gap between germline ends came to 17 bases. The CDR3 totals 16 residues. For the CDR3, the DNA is TGCGCCAGCAGCCCTCAGGGTATGGGTCCGAACACTGAAGCTTTCTTT. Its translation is CASSPQGMGPNTEAFF.